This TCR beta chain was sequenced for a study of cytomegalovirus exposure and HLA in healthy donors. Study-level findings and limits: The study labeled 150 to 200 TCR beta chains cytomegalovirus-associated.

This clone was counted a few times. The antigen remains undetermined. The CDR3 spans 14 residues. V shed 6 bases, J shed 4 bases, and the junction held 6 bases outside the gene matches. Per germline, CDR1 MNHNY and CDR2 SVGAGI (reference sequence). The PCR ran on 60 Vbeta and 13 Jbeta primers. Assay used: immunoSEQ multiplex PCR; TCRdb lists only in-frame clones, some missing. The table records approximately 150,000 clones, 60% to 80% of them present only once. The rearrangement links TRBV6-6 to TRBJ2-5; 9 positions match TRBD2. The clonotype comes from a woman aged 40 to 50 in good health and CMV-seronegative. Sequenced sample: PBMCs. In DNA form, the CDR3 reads TGTGCCAGCAGGCGACTAGCGGAGGGAGAGACCCAGTACTTC. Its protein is CASRRLAEGETQYF.